Below are 26 T cell receptor beta chains sequenced from a single sample in a study of T cell repertoires in cytomegalovirus infection. A single record per CDR3 protein comes from TCRdb applying MiXCR to the reads. The repertoire includes hundreds of thousands of distinct CDR3 sequences, 10% to 12% of them detected once, and about 10% sits in the top ten. The specimen sequenced was PBMCs. The receptors originated from a human donor in good health (CMV status not recorded). Some clones in this sample may be carry-over from other donors' samples.

Details on this clonotype: The conserved phenylalanine or tryptophan is not found at the CDR3 terminus, so this likely reflects a read error. The chain links TRBV28 to TRBJ1-2; D is unresolved. Trimming removed 1 base at V and 4 bases at J, with 1 base between. The CDR3 has 11 amino acids. CDR1 MDHEN and CDR2 SYDVKM come from the germline V gene. CDR3 loop: CASSLSYGYTY. DNA of the CDR3: TGTGCCAGCAGTTTATCCTATGGCTACACCTAC.

This clonotype turned up a few times. The chain carries TRBV11-2 and TRBJ1-3, with D uncertain. V was pared by 5 bases and J by 2 bases, with 10 bases between. The CDR3 has 14 residues. Germline CDR1 reads SGHAT; CDR2 reads FQNNGV. CDR3 protein: CASSRAGTGNTIYF. DNA of the CDR3: TGTGCCAGCAGCCGCGCCGGGACTGGAAACACCATATATTTT.

This clonotype was recorded at least ten times. The chain has TRBV7-3 and TRBJ2-2; D is possibly TRBD1 or TRBD2 (5 bases each). Germline V gives CDR1 SGHTA, CDR2 FQGTGA. CDR3 length equals 14 residues. Trimming removed 2 bases from V and 4 bases from J, with 8 bases in between. CDR3 sequence: CASSLGTSTGELFF. In nucleotides, the CDR3 is TGTGCCAGCAGCTTAGGGACCTCCACCGGGGAGCTGTTTTTT.

Many counts were recorded for this clonotype. The rearrangement uses TRBV28 and TRBJ2-1; D is ambiguous. This CDR3 has 12 amino acids. The germline V gene encodes CDR1 MDHEN and CDR2 SYDVKM. Between the trimmed V and J ends, which lost 5 bases and 7 bases, there was a span of 9 bases. For the CDR3, the DNA is TGTGCCAGCAGTCAAACTGGAAATGAGCAGTTCTTC. Translating gives CASSQTGNEQFF.

This clonotype showed up many times. The rearrangement joins TRBV10-3 to TRBJ2-5; D is unclear. The CDR3 contains 14 residues. Germline CDR1 is ENHRY and CDR2 is SYGVKD. V shed 6 bases and J shed 0 bases, with 11 bases lying between them. The DNA for the CDR3 is TGTGCCATCAGCGGGTCAGGTCACCAAGAGACCCAGTACTTC. Residues: CAISGSGHQETQYF.

The rearrangement uses TRBV28 and TRBJ2-1; 12 positions match TRBD2. The V segment lost 5 bases and the J segment 7 bases; nucleotides outside the gene matches: 12. CDR3 length: 17 amino acids. Germline V gives CDR1 MDHEN, CDR2 SYDVKM. The CDR3 nucleotides read TGTGCCAGCAGTCCTCCCTCGACTAGCGGGAGTCGGAATGAGCAGTTCTTC. Amino acids: CASSPPSTSGSRNEQFF.

This clonotype appeared many times. The rearrangement joins TRBV7-6 to TRBJ2-5; the D gene is possibly TRBD2 (5 bases). The ends were cut back, 0 bases at V and 5 bases at J, with 13 bases in the middle. This CDR3 region has 15 residues. Germline CDR1 is SGHVS and CDR2 is FNYEAQ. CDR3 DNA: TGTGCCAGCAGCTTAGCGGGAGCCCTTGGGGAGACCCAGTACTTC. Protein product: CASSLAGALGETQYF.

The genes are TRBV20-1 and TRBJ1-1; D not resolved. The CDR3 loop spans 14 amino acids. V lost 6 bases and J lost 8, with 22 bases in between. The V gene's germline CDR1 is DFQATT and CDR2 SNEGSKA (reference sequence). CDR3 nucleotide sequence: TGCAGTGCAGGGTGGGAGGTTGGCACTGAAGAAGCTTTCTTT. Translated, it gives CSAGWEVGTEEAFF.

The chain joins TRBV12-3 or TRBV12-4 to TRBJ2-5; 10 nucleotides align to TRBD2. CDR3 length: 14 amino acids. Germline trimming cut 2 bases from V and 4 bases from J; bases unmatched to any gene: 1. CDR3 in amino acids: CASSLLAGVETQYF. CDR3 in DNA: TGTGCCAGCAGTTTACTAGCGGGGGTAGAGACCCAGTACTTC.

This clonotype appeared many times. CDR3 protein: CASSVGGRGAGETQYF. DNA for the CDR3: TGTGCCAGCAGCGTGGGAGGTAGGGGGGCCGGGGAGACCCAGTACTTC. The V call is TRBV9, the J call TRBJ2-5; D tentatively reads TRBD1 or TRBD2 (6 bases each). The CDR3 is 16 amino acids. Trimming shortened V by 2 bases and J by 5 bases, and 19 bases separated the two germline ends. Germline CDR1 and CDR2: SGDLS and YYNGEE.

Details on this clonotype: A much larger clone is a single base away; this may be a read error. The gene calls are TRBV19 and TRBJ1-1; a possible D gene is TRBD1 (5 bases). The CDR3 spans 15 residues. Germline V lookup: CDR1 LNHDA, CDR2 SQIVND (reference sequence). The CDR3 nucleotides read TGTGCCAGTAGCCAAACAGGATCTACGAACACTGAAACTTTCTTT. This translates into CASSQTGSTNTETFF.

At least ten counts were recorded for this clonotype. The rearrangement joins TRBV7-9 to TRBJ1-4; 7 positions agree with TRBD1. The CDR3 sequence is 15 residues long. Germline V gene lookup returns CDR1 SEHNR and CDR2 FQNEAQ (reference sequence). V shed 5 bases, J shed 7 bases, and the junction held 10 bases outside the gene matches. CDR3 coding DNA: TGTGCCAGCAGCGTAGGTCCTTGGACAGGTGAAAAACTGTTTTTT. Translated: CASSVGPWTGEKLFF.

The table lists this clonotype with many counts. The chain has TRBV6-1 and TRBJ2-7; 7 positions agree with TRBD1. The CDR3 spans 13 residues. Germline V gene data show CDR1 as MNHNS and CDR2 as SASEGT. V trimming: 8 bases; J trimming: 2 bases; junction bases outside the gene matches: 6. Here the CDR3 DNA reads TGTGCCAGCTTCGACAGGGCCGCCTACGAGCAGTACTTC. Its protein is CASFDRAAYEQYF.

This clonotype has at least ten counts. The chain employs TRBV3-1 and TRBJ1-2; 9 nucleotides align to TRBD1. V shed 4 bases, J shed 2 bases, and the junction held 5 bases outside the gene matches. Germline V CDR1 and CDR2: LGHDT, YNNKEL (reference sequence). The CDR3 spans 15 residues. CDR3 nucleotides: TGTGCCAGCAGCCGCCCCGGGACAGGGAACTATGGCTACACCTTC. Translation gives CASSRPGTGNYGYTF.

This clonotype was observed many times. This chain links TRBV5-8 with TRBJ2-1; 7 bases are shared with TRBD2. This CDR3 is built from 13 residues. Germline CDR1 is SGHTS and CDR2 is YDEGEE. Germline trimming cut 10 bases from V and 3 bases from J; bases unmatched to any gene: 7. CDR3 nucleotide sequence: TGTGCCTCCGGGGGGTGGAACTACAATGAGCAGTTCTTC. This codes for CASGGWNYNEQFF.

This chain uses TRBV6-6 with TRBJ2-3; perhaps TRBD2 as D (5 bases). The length of the CDR3 is 14 residues. In germline, CDR1 is MNHNY, CDR2 SVGAGI (reference sequence). Deletions cut 2 bases from V and 1 base from J, with 7 bases between. The chain's CDR3 is CASSYGRGTDTQYF. As DNA, the CDR3 is TGTGCCAGCAGTTACGGGCGGGGCACAGATACGCAGTATTTT.

This clonotype was seen many times. CDR3 region: CASTSAGELFF. The CDR3 DNA sequence: TGTGCCAGCACTTCCGCCGGGGAGCTGTTTTTT. The chain uses TRBV7-2 and TRBJ2-2; D is ambiguous. Germline assignment: CDR1 SGHTA and CDR2 FQGNSA. V lost 7 bases and J 6 bases, leaving 6 bases between the germline ends. The CDR3 loop spans 11 amino acids.

This clonotype came up many times. The chain has TRBV4-2 and TRBJ2-3; TRBD2 might be the D (5 bases). This CDR3 contains 14 residues. V was trimmed by 3 bases and J by 3 bases, leaving 10 bases between them. CDR1 is LGHNA, CDR2 YNFKEQ, per germline. CDR3 amino acids: CASSQGVGTDTQYF. DNA for the CDR3: TGTGCCAGCAGCCAGGGAGTAGGAACAGATACGCAGTATTTT.

The sample holds a few counts of this clonotype. CDR3 loop: CASSPREINSPLHF. The CDR3 nucleotides are TGTGCCAGCTCACCAAGGGAAATTAATTCACCCCTCCACTTT. This rearrangement joins TRBV18 to TRBJ1-6; D is undetermined. Germline V gene sequence: CDR1 KGHSH, CDR2 LQKENI. CDR3 length: 14 residues. Trimming took 2 bases from V and 6 from J, leaving 8 bases between them.

This clonotype was counted ten times or more. The chain links TRBV28 to TRBJ2-1; the match to TRBD2 covers 8 bases. Germline V lookup: CDR1 MDHEN, CDR2 SYDVKM. J gave up 14 bases and V 5 bases, and 5 bases lay outside the gene matches. CDR3 length equals 11 residues. The CDR3 coding sequence is TGTGCCAGCAGTAGAGCGGGAGAGAAGTTCTTC. Its protein product is CASSRAGEKFF.

This clonotype was seen many times. This chain links TRBV7-2 with TRBJ1-2; 8 bases map to TRBD1. Germline trimming cut 5 bases from V and 4 bases from J; bases unmatched to any gene: 9. Germline CDR1 and CDR2: SGHTA and FQGNSA. CDR3 length: 15 residues. The CDR3 DNA reads as TGTGCCAGCAGCGACCCTAGCACAGGGGGCTATGGCTACACCTTC. It codes for CASSDPSTGGYGYTF.

This clonotype came up many times. This chain connects TRBV12-3 or TRBV12-4 to TRBJ1-3; D is undetermined. The CDR3 loop spans 14 amino acids. V was cut by 5 bases and J by 0 bases, with 8 bases left in between. CDR3 nucleotides: TGTGCCAGCAGTCCCAAACTCTCTGGAAACACCATATATTTT. Residues: CASSPKLSGNTIYF.

Many counts were recorded for this clonotype. This chain links TRBV4-1 with TRBJ2-7; the match to TRBD1 covers 7 bases. Germline CDR1 and CDR2: MGHRA and YSYEKL. The length of the CDR3 is 18 residues. The V and J ends lost 0 bases and 2 bases, in that order; junction bases with no gene match: 13. The CDR3 is CASSQDRRDRDRAYEQYF. The CDR3 DNA is TGCGCCAGCAGCCAAGACAGGCGTGACAGGGATAGGGCCTACGAGCAGTACTTC.

This clonotype was observed at least ten times. The genes are TRBV10-3 and TRBJ1-5; 9 bases map to TRBD1. V trimming: 3 bases; J trimming: 5 bases; junction bases outside the gene matches: 2. This CDR3 is 14 amino acids long. Per the germline V gene, CDR1 is ENHRY and CDR2 is SYGVKD. In DNA, the CDR3 is TGTGCCATCAGTGAAGACAGGGGGTATCAGCCCCAGCATTTT. It specifies CAISEDRGYQPQHF.

Ten or more counts support this clonotype. The J gene is TRBJ1-6, the V gene TRBV11-1, with D possibly TRBD1 on 6 matching bases. In germline, CDR1 is SGHAT, CDR2 FQDESV (reference sequence). The CDR3 consists of 14 residues. The V end lost 1 base, the J end lost 10 bases, and 11 bases lay between the germline ends. As DNA, the CDR3 is TGTGCCAGCAGCTTAGTACAGGGAGGCTCACCCCTCCACTTT. It encodes CASSLVQGGSPLHF.

This clonotype was counted between two and nine times. The chain carries TRBV2 and TRBJ2-5; D uncertain. Germline lookup yields CDR1 SNHLY and CDR2 FYNNEI. This CDR3 has 14 residues. With 4 bases removed from V and 2 bases from J, the gap between germline ends came to 11 bases. CDR3 in DNA: TGTGCCAGCAGTGGGAACAAGAGACAAGAGACCCAGTACTTC. The encoded protein is CASSGNKRQETQYF.